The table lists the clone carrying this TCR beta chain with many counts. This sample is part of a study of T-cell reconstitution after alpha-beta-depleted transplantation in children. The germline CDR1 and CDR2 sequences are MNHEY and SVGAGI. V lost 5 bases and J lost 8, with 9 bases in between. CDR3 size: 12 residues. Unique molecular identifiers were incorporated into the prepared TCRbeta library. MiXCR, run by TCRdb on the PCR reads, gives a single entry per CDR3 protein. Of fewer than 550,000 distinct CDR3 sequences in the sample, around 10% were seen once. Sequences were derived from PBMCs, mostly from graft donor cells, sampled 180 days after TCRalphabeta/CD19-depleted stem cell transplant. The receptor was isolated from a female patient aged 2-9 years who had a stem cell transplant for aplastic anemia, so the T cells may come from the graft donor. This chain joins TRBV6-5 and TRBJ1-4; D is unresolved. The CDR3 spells CASSLPDEKLFF. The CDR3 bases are TGTGCCAGCAGTCTACCCGACGAAAAACTGTTTTTT.